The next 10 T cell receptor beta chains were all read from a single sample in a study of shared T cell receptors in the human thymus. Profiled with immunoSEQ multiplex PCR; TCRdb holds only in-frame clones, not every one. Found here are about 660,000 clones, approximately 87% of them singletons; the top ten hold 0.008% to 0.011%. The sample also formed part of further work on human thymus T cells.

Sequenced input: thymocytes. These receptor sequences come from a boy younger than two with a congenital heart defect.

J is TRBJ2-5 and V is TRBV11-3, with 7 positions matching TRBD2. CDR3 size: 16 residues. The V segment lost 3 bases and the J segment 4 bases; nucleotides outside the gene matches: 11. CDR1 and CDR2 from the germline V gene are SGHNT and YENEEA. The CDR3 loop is CASSFGTTNIPETQYF. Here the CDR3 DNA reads TGTGCCAGCAGCTTTGGGACTACTAATATCCCAGAGACCCAGTACTTC.

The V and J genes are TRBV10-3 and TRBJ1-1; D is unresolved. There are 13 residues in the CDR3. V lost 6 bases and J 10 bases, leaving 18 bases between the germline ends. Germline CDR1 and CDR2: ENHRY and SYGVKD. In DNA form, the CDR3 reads TGTGCCATCAGAGCGCCGGGAGATAGGACAGCTTTCTTT. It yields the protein CAIRAPGDRTAFF.

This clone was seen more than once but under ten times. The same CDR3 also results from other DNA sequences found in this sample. This CDR3 reads CASSLGGVSSGNTIYF. DNA of the CDR3: TGTGCCAGCAGCTTAGGGGGGGTTAGCTCTGGAAACACCATATATTTT. V gene TRBV7-9 combines with J gene TRBJ1-3; D might be TRBD1 (5 bases). This CDR3 spans 16 amino acids. V lost 1 base and J 0 bases, leaving 10 bases between the germline ends. Germline-derived CDR1 and CDR2 are SEHNR and FQNEAQ (reference sequence). Filled out from reference TRBV7-9 and TRBJ1-3, the complete variable domain reads DTGVSQNPRHKITKRGQNVTFRCDPISEHNRLYWYRQTLGQGPEFLTYFQNEAQLEKSRLLSDRFSAERPKGSFSTLEIQRTEQGDSAMYLCASSLGGVSSGNTIYFGEGSWLTVV.

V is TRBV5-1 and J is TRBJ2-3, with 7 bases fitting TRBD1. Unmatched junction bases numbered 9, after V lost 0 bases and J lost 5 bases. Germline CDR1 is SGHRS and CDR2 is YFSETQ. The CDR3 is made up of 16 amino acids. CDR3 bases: TGCGCCAGCAGCTTGGCCTCTGGCAGGGGGAGAGATACGCAGTATTTT. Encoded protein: CASSLASGRGRDTQYF.

CDR3 sequence (DNA): TGCGCCAGCAGCCAAGATGGGGGACTAGTCTTGGAGACCCAGTACTTC. It specifies CASSQDGGLVLETQYF. The V call is TRBV4-1, the J call TRBJ2-5; TRBD2 matches 8 bases. Germline loops: CDR1 MGHRA, CDR2 YSYEKL. The V gene end was trimmed by 0 bases and the J gene end by 5 bases; junction bases not matched to a gene: 8. The CDR3 runs to 16 residues.

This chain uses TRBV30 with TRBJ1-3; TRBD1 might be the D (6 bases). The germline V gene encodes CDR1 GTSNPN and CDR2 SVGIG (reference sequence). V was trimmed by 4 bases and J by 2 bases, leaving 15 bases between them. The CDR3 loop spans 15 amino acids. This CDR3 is CAWIRDIDTGNTIYF. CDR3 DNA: TGTGCCTGGATAAGGGACATTGATACTGGAAACACCATATATTTT.

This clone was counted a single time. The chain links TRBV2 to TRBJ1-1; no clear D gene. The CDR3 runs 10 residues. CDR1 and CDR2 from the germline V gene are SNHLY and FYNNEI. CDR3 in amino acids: CSLGSTEAFF. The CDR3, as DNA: TGTTCCCTCGGGAGCACTGAAGCTTTCTTT.

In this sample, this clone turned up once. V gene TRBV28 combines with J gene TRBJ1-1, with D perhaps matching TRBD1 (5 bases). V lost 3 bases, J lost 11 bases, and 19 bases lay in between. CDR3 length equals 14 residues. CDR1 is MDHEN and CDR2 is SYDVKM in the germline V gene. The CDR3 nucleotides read TGTGCCAGCAGTTTTATTCCCACAGGAGGGGAGGCTTTCTTT. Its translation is CASSFIPTGGEAFF.

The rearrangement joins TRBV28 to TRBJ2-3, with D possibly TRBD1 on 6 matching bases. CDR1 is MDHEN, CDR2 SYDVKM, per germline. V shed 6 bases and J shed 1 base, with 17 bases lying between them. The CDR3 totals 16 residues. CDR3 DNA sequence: TGTGCCAGCAGCGCGAACAGGGAAACGCGCACAGATACGCAGTATTTT. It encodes CASSANRETRTDTQYF.

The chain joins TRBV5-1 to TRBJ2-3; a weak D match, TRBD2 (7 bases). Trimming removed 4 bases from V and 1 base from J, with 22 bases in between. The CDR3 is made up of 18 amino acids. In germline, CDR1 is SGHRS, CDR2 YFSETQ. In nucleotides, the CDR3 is TGCGCCAGCAGCCCTGAGGGGGAGGGCCTGACGGGCACAGATACGCAGTATTTT. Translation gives CASSPEGEGLTGTDTQYF.